The 20 T cell receptor beta chains presented below share a single source sample, sequenced in a study of control samples from healthy donors and cancer patients. Sequencing used immunoSEQ multiplex PCR; TCRdb keeps in-frame clones, though not all of them. The sample lists 71,000 or so clones, under 90% occurring once. The specimen was PBMCs. Receptors originate from a man aged 55 to 69 with lung cancer.

The genes are TRBV18 and TRBJ2-1; D possibly corresponds to TRBD2 (5 bases). From germline, CDR1 is KGHSH and CDR2 LQKENI. V lost 5 bases to trimming and J lost 9 bases, with 14 bases between them. The CDR3 has 13 amino acids. CDR3 bases: TGTGCCAGCTCAGCAAGCGGTACCTCTGAGCAGTTCTTC. Encoded protein: CASSASGTSEQFF. Complete variable domain (other parts from reference TRBV18 and TRBJ2-1): NAGVMQNPRHLVRRRGQEARLRCSPMKGHSHVYWYRQLPEEGLKFMVYLQKENIIDESGMPKERFSAEFPKEGPSILRIQQVVRGDSAAYFCASSASGTSEQFFGPGTRLTVL.

The rearrangement links TRBV3-1 (or the pseudogene TRBV3-2) to TRBJ2-2; 9 bases are shared with TRBD1. This CDR3 region has 17 residues. The ends lost 0 bases at V and 7 bases at J; junction bases unmatched: 9. Germline values: CDR1 LGHDT, CDR2 YNNKEL (reference sequence). This CDR3 reads CASSQEGNRGLVGELFF. DNA for the CDR3: TGTGCCAGCAGCCAAGAGGGGAACAGGGGGCTTGTCGGGGAGCTGTTTTTT.

The rearrangement uses TRBV5-8 and TRBJ2-7; the match to TRBD1 covers 7 bases. CDR1 SGHTS and CDR2 YDEGEE come from the germline V gene. The CDR3 loop spans 15 amino acids. Trimming removed 4 bases from V and 3 bases from J; junction bases left unmatched: 10. CDR3 nucleotides: TGTGCCAGCAGCCTGACGGGACAGTCTTTCTACGAGCAGTACTTC. This encodes CASSLTGQSFYEQYF.

The chain employs TRBV7-8 and TRBJ1-3; 9 bases are a match to TRBD1. Germline V gene sequence: CDR1 SGHVS, CDR2 FQNEAQ. The CDR3 extends over 15 amino acids. V lost 4 bases to trimming and J lost 1 base; unmatched junction nucleotides: 2. The CDR3 loop is CASSWDRESGNTIYF. The CDR3 coding sequence is TGTGCCAGCAGCTGGGACAGGGAGTCTGGAAACACCATATATTTT.

This clone turned up a few times. The chain has TRBV27 and TRBJ2-3, with no clear D. CDR1 is MNHEY, CDR2 SMNVEV, per germline (reference sequence). V was clipped by 3 bases and J by 14 bases, with 15 bases between them. The CDR3 contains 12 residues. CDR3 in DNA: TGTGCCAGCAGTTTCGTTAATGATCAGTTGTATTTT. It codes for CASSFVNDQLYF.

The chain uses TRBV30 and TRBJ2-7; D is unresolved. Germline V gives CDR1 GTSNPN, CDR2 SVGIG (reference sequence). Deletions cut 1 base from V and 0 bases from J, with 7 bases between. The CDR3 runs to 13 residues. The CDR3 DNA reads TGTGCCTGGAGTGGGGCCAGCTCCTACGAGCAGTACTTC. It is translated as CAWSGASSYEQYF.

A few counts support this clone. The genes are TRBV5-6 and TRBJ2-4, with TRBD1 identical over 7 bases. The CDR3 consists of 18 residues. Per germline, CDR1 SGHDT and CDR2 YYEEEE. The J segment lost 3 bases and the V segment lost 0 bases, leaving 12 bases of the junction unmatched. In DNA, the CDR3 is TGTGCCAGCAGCTTGGTCGGCGGCAGGGGGTCGGACAAAAACATTCAGTACTTC. This codes for CASSLVGGRGSDKNIQYF.

The CDR3 sequence: CASRTTTYNEQFF. For the CDR3, the DNA is TGTGCCAGCAGGACTACGACATACAATGAGCAGTTCTTC. This chain uses TRBV28 with TRBJ2-1; perhaps TRBD2 as D (5 bases). This CDR3 is 13 amino acids long. Trimming took 6 bases from V and 4 from J, leaving 10 bases between them. Looked up from germline, CDR1 is MDHEN and CDR2 is SYDVKM.

This clone was counted a single time. This sequence joins TRBV20-1 and TRBJ2-1; D gene ambiguous. The V gene's germline CDR1 is DFQATT and CDR2 SNEGSKA (reference sequence). Trimming shortened V by 3 bases and J by 2 bases, and 11 bases separated the two germline ends. The CDR3 loop spans 14 amino acids. The DNA for the CDR3 is TGCAGTGCTAGTAGGCAATTTGCCTACAATGAGCAGTTCTTC. Its translation: CSASRQFAYNEQFF.

The chain employs TRBV21-1 and TRBJ2-1; the D call TRBD1 from the table was never checked on the DNA. TRBV21-1 is termed a pseudogene. The CDR3 consists of 13 residues. The CDR3 region has the DNA TGTGCCAGCAGGGGAAAACGGACAACTTTTCAGTTCTTC. This codes for CASRGKRTTFQFF.

This chain connects TRBV3-1 (or the pseudogene TRBV3-2) to TRBJ1-4; no firm D call. The CDR3 loop spans 11 amino acids. V lost 2 bases and J 7 bases, leaving 2 bases between the germline ends. Germline values: CDR1 LGHDT, CDR2 YNNKEL (reference sequence). CDR3 sequence reads: CASSQREKLFF. The CDR3 bases are TGTGCCAGCAGCCAACGTGAAAAACTGTTTTTT.

The chain is built from TRBV4-2 and TRBJ1-3; D gene uncertain. In germline, CDR1 is LGHNA, CDR2 YNFKEQ. This CDR3 contains 17 residues. The V end was cut by 0 bases, the J end by 0 bases, with 12 bases between. The DNA of the CDR3 is TGTGCCAGCAGCCAAGAAGGCCAGCTTGACTCTGGAAACACCATATATTTT. This sequence encodes CASSQEGQLDSGNTIYF.

The chain is built from TRBV11-1 and TRBJ2-5, with D possibly being TRBD1 (6 bases). This CDR3 is 15 amino acids long. The V and J ends lost 0 bases and 2 bases respectively, with 10 bases between them. Germline V gene sequence: CDR1 SGHAT, CDR2 FQDESV (reference sequence). The CDR3 is CASSLAPTGQETQYF. CDR3 nucleotides: TGTGCCAGCAGCTTAGCGCCTACAGGGCAAGAGACCCAGTACTTC.

The chain is built from TRBV5-1 and TRBJ2-3, with 9 positions matching TRBD1. The CDR3 spans 18 residues. Germline assignment: CDR1 SGHRS and CDR2 YFSETQ. V shed 7 bases, J shed 1 base, and the junction held 16 bases outside the gene matches. CDR3 DNA: TGCGCCAGCGGTGCGACGGGACAGGGAGTTGGTGGCACAGATACGCAGTATTTT. Translated, it gives CASGATGQGVGGTDTQYF.

A single count supports this clone. The chain joins TRBV5-1 to TRBJ1-2, with D possibly TRBD1 on 5 matching bases. The CDR3 consists of 13 residues. The V end was cut by 1 base, the J end by 6 bases, with 10 bases between. Germline CDR1 reads SGHRS; CDR2 reads YFSETQ. The DNA of the CDR3 is TGCGCCAGCAGCTTGATGGGGGTCGATGGCTACACCTTC. Its translation is CASSLMGVDGYTF.

This sequence joins TRBV7-3 and TRBJ1-2; no definite D call. The CDR3 is 15 amino acids. Germline-derived CDR1 and CDR2 are SGHTA and FQGTGA. The V end lost 5 bases, the J end lost 3 bases, and 16 bases lay between the germline ends. CDR3 in amino acids: CASSPRDPADYGYTF. The CDR3 coding sequence is TGTGCCAGCAGCCCTCGGGATCCCGCGGACTATGGCTACACCTTC.

This clone was detected a few times. The gene calls are TRBV5-1 and TRBJ1-6; unclear D gene. The V end lost 2 bases, the J end lost 7 bases, and 16 bases lay between the germline ends. The CDR3 loop spans 16 amino acids. Per the germline V gene, CDR1 is SGHRS and CDR2 is YFSETQ. CDR3 region: CASSFEDAGGNSPLHF. DNA for the CDR3: TGCGCCAGCAGCTTTGAGGACGCCGGCGGGAATTCACCCCTCCACTTT.

This clone was observed once. The rearrangement uses TRBV25-1 and TRBJ1-3, with D uncertain. This CDR3 comprises 13 residues. V lost 7 bases, J lost 3 bases, and 10 bases lay in between. Germline V gene lookup returns CDR1 MGHDK and CDR2 SYGVNS. CDR3 residues: CASMDAGGNTIYF. The CDR3 DNA sequence: TGTGCCAGCATGGATGCAGGTGGAAACACCATATATTTT.

This clone came up once. V is TRBV9 and J is TRBJ1-1; tentative D call: TRBD1 (5 bases). The CDR3 consists of 13 residues. V lost 3 bases and J 7 bases, leaving 13 bases between the germline ends. The germline gives CDR1 SGDLS, CDR2 YYNGEE. CDR3 residues: CASSGRWDGEAFF. The CDR3 nucleotides read TGTGCCAGCAGCGGACGCTGGGACGGTGAAGCTTTCTTT.

The J gene is TRBJ1-3, the V gene TRBV3-1 (or the pseudogene TRBV3-2); unclear D gene. V lost 0 bases to trimming and J lost 2 bases, with 8 bases between them. CDR3 size: 15 residues. Per the germline V gene, CDR1 is LGHDT and CDR2 is YNNKEL (reference sequence). CDR3 nucleotides: TGTGCCAGCAGCCAAGAATGGGGTCCTGGAAACACCATATATTTT. Translated, it gives CASSQEWGPGNTIYF.